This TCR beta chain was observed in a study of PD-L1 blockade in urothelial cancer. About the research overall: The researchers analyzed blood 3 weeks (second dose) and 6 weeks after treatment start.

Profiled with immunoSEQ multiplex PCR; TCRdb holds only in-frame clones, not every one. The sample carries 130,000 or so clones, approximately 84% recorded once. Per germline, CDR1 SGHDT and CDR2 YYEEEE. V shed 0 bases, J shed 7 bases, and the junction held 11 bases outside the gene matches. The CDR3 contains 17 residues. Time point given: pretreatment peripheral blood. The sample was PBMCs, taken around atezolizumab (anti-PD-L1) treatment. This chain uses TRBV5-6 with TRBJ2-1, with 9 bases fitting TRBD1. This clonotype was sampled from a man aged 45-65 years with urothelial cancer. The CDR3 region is CASSLVGMGQGGNEQFF. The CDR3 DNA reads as TGTGCCAGCAGCTTGGTTGGAATGGGACAGGGTGGAAATGAGCAGTTCTTC. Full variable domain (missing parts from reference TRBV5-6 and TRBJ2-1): DAGVTQSPTHLIKTRGQQVTLRCSPKSGHDTVSWYQQALGQGPQFIFQYYEEEERQRGNFPDRFSGHQFPNYSSELNVNALLLGDSALYLCASSLVGMGQGGNEQFFGPGTRLTVL.